One T cell receptor (beta chain) is described in this entry. Using immunoSEQ multiplex PCR, the repertoire was profiled, and TCRdb retains in-frame clones only, with some absent. The data show about 110,000 clones, 60% to 85% seen once. The data stem from a study of blood T cell repertoires in COVID-19. Study as a whole: Acute and convalescent COVID-19 samples came from the United States, Italy and Spain. Sample material is recorded as cDNA or gDNA derived from T cells, B-cell-depleted T cells, or PBMCs.

V was trimmed by 10 bases and J by 4 bases, leaving 13 bases between them. The CDR3 has 12 residues. Germline CDR1 is KGHSH and CDR2 is LQKENI. This TCR came from a man aged 80 or over with COVID-19, enrolled during active disease. The J gene is TRBJ1-1, the V gene TRBV18, with no clear D. Material: peripheral blood. CDR3 residues: CATQSVGTEAFF. The CDR3 nucleotides read TGTGCCACACAAAGCGTGGGCACTGAAGCTTTCTTT.